Below, 24 T cell receptor beta chains from the same sample are listed, as sequenced in a study of blood T cell repertoires in COVID-19. Repertoires were generated with immunoSEQ multiplex PCR, while TCRdb's copy carries only in-frame clones and drops some. This table has 210,000 or so clones, around nine tenths appearing once. Sequenced: peripheral blood. All receptors derive from a man in his forties with acute or convalescent COVID-19.

This clone was counted a few times. The chain has TRBV29-1 and TRBJ2-2; 8 bases line up with TRBD1. The CDR3 spans 15 residues. Germline V gene data show CDR1 as SQVTM and CDR2 as ANQGSEA. J was trimmed by 7 bases and V by 0 bases; bases with no gene match: 7. CDR3 protein: CSVEDGQGRDGELFF. The DNA for the CDR3 is TGCAGCGTTGAAGATGGACAGGGTCGGGACGGGGAGCTGTTTTTT.

V usage is TRBV19 and J usage is TRBJ2-1; 8 nucleotides agree with TRBD2. Germline-derived CDR1 and CDR2 are LNHDA and SQIVND (reference sequence). The junction had 5 bases not matched to a gene; V was cut back by 6 bases and J by 7 bases. This CDR3 contains 13 residues. As DNA, the CDR3 is TGTGCCAGTAGGGGGACTAGTTGGAATGAGCAGTTCTTC. Encoded protein: CASRGTSWNEQFF.

V and J are TRBV11-2 and TRBJ1-6, with TRBD1 identical over 7 bases. The CDR3 contains 13 residues. V shed 1 base, J shed 11 bases, and the junction held 2 bases outside the gene matches. The germline gives CDR1 SGHAT, CDR2 FQNNGV. The CDR3 protein is CASSLVTGPPLHF. CDR3 bases: TGTGCCAGCAGCTTAGTGACAGGGCCACCCCTCCACTTT.

The V and J genes are TRBV6-5 and TRBJ2-7; 7 nucleotides agree with TRBD1. V was pared by 6 bases and J by 5 bases, with 10 bases of the junction left unmatched. From germline, CDR1 is MNHEY and CDR2 SVGAGI. The CDR3 sequence is 14 residues long. The CDR3 nucleotides read TGTGCCAGCAGGTCCCGACAGGGCGTCAACGAGCAGTACTTC. Translated: CASRSRQGVNEQYF.

The rearrangement links TRBV29-1 to TRBJ2-1, with 10 bases aligning to TRBD2. Germline-derived CDR1 and CDR2 are SQVTM and ANQGSEA. V lost 4 bases, J lost 4 bases, and 7 bases stayed unmatched. The CDR3 consists of 15 residues. CDR3 protein: CSVGRGSGGYNEQFF. CDR3 coding DNA: TGCAGCGTTGGGAGGGGTAGCGGGGGGTACAATGAGCAGTTCTTC.

The rearrangement joins TRBV7-8 to TRBJ2-1; D is unresolved. The germline gives CDR1 SGHVS, CDR2 FQNEAQ. Trimming stripped 2 bases from V and 6 bases from J, with 11 bases between. The CDR3 is made up of 14 amino acids. The CDR3 sequence: CASSLKELTNEQFF. For the CDR3, the DNA is TGTGCCAGCAGCTTAAAGGAACTAACCAATGAGCAGTTCTTC.

As for this clone: This same CDR3 is encoded by further DNA sequences in the sample. V and J are TRBV4-3 and TRBJ1-2; 8 positions match TRBD1. V lost 1 base and J lost 4; bases outside the gene matches: 2. CDR1 is LGHNA and CDR2 is YSLEER in the germline V gene. There are 14 residues in the CDR3. The CDR3 sequence is CASSQAGGGYGYTF. The CDR3 region has the DNA TGCGCCAGCAGCCAAGCAGGGGGCGGCTATGGCTACACCTTC.

The chain joins TRBV5-4 to TRBJ1-2; 11 bases align to TRBD1. The CDR3 has 15 residues. Trimming at V came to 6 bases and at J to 3 bases, leaving 7 bases not matched to a gene. Germline assignment: CDR1 SGHNT and CDR2 YYREEE (reference sequence). The CDR3, as DNA: TGTGCCAGCAAGCGGCGGGACAGGGGGGACTATGGCTACACCTTC. It codes for CASKRRDRGDYGYTF.

The rearrangement uses TRBV11-2 and TRBJ1-1; 10 bases are shared with TRBD1. The germline CDR1 and CDR2 sequences are SGHAT and FQNNGV. The CDR3 is made up of 17 amino acids. V shed 5 bases, J shed 6 bases, and the junction held 15 bases outside the gene matches. CDR3 protein: CASSPTIRDRGLPEAFF. The CDR3 bases are TGTGCCAGCAGCCCGACGATCCGGGACAGGGGTTTGCCTGAAGCTTTCTTT. Full variable domain (rest looked up from reference TRBV11-2 and TRBJ1-1): EAGVAQSPRYKIIEKRQSVAFWCNPISGHATLYWYQQILGQGPKLLIQFQNNGVVDDSQLPKDRFSAERLKGVDSTLKIQPAKLEDSAVYLCASSPTIRDRGLPEAFFGQGTRLTVV.

The chain has TRBV5-1 and TRBJ1-5; 10 bases agree with TRBD1. V lost 2 bases to trimming and J lost 5 bases; unmatched junction nucleotides: 4. Germline lookup yields CDR1 SGHRS and CDR2 YFSETQ. The CDR3 loop spans 15 amino acids. The CDR3 loop reads CASSFGDRGDQPQHF. CDR3 nucleotides: TGCGCCAGCAGCTTTGGGGACAGGGGCGATCAGCCCCAGCATTTT.

The gene calls are TRBV18 and TRBJ2-7, with 8 bases aligning to TRBD1. There are 15 residues in the CDR3. After removal of 5 bases from V and 3 bases from J, the junction contained 9 bases not matched to a gene. CDR1 and CDR2 from the germline V gene are KGHSH and LQKENI. CDR3 sequence: CASSSLPGQDYEQYF. In DNA, the CDR3 is TGTGCCAGCTCATCACTACCGGGACAGGACTACGAGCAGTACTTC.

The V and J genes are TRBV5-5 and TRBJ1-2; 7 nucleotides align to TRBD1. The V gene end was trimmed by 1 base and the J gene end by 6 bases; junction bases not matched to a gene: 6. Germline CDR1 is SGHKS and CDR2 is YYEKEE (reference sequence). This CDR3 has 14 residues. The CDR3: CASSLSSQGDGYTF. DNA for the CDR3: TGTGCCAGCAGCTTGTCGTCTCAGGGGGATGGCTACACCTTC.

This clone appeared once. This chain joins TRBV2 and TRBJ1-5, with 9 bases lining up with TRBD1. With V trimmed by 6 bases and J by 4 bases, 1 base remained unmatched. There are 13 residues in the CDR3. The germline V gene encodes CDR1 SNHLY and CDR2 FYNNEI. CDR3 amino acids: CASRGQGNQPQHF. In DNA form, the CDR3 reads TGTGCCAGCAGGGGACAGGGTAATCAGCCCCAGCATTTT. The full variable domain, with the rest looked up from reference TRBV2 and TRBJ1-5, is EPEVTQTPSHQVTQMGQEVILRCVPISNHLYFYWYRQILGQKVEFLVSFYNNEISEKSEIFDDQFSVERPDGSNFTLKIRSTKLEDSAMYFCASRGQGNQPQHFGDGTRLSIL.

This sequence joins TRBV10-2 and TRBJ2-1, with 8 bases matching TRBD2. There are 17 residues in the CDR3. V dropped 6 bases and J dropped 4; count of bases not matched to a gene: 14. From germline, CDR1 is WSHSY and CDR2 SAAADI. The CDR3 loop is CASRHNKLADGYNEQFF. The CDR3 DNA reads as TGCGCCAGCAGGCACAACAAACTAGCGGACGGATACAATGAGCAGTTCTTC.

V is TRBV6-6 and J is TRBJ2-7; 7 bases line up with TRBD1. The trim removed 2 bases at V and 4 bases at J, leaving 8 bases unmatched. The CDR3 covers 15 residues. The germline CDR1 and CDR2 sequences are MNHNY and SVGAGI (reference sequence). In DNA, the CDR3 is TGTGCCAGCAGTTACGTGACAGGGATAAAGTACGAGCAGTACTTC. It is translated as CASSYVTGIKYEQYF.

The chain employs TRBV15 and TRBJ1-6, with 7 bases aligning to TRBD1. V lost 8 bases to trimming and J lost 0 bases; unmatched junction nucleotides: 7. In germline, CDR1 is LNHNV, CDR2 YYDKDF (reference sequence). The CDR3 loop spans 16 amino acids. CDR3 sequence (DNA): TGTGCCACCCGGGACAGAAGGAGCTCCTATAATTCACCCCTCCACTTT. Protein product: CATRDRRSSYNSPLHF. The full variable domain, its missing parts supplied by reference TRBV15 and TRBJ1-6, is DAMVIQNPRYQVTQFGKPVTLSCSQTLNHNVMYWYQQKSSQAPKLLFHYYDKDFNNEADTPDNFQSRRPNTSFCFLDIRSPGLGDTAMYLCATRDRRSSYNSPLHFGNGTRLTVT.

The V and J genes are TRBV7-2 and TRBJ2-1; D is possibly TRBD1 (6 bases). V gave up 2 bases and J gave up 8 bases, with 16 bases separating them. Germline loops: CDR1 SGHTA, CDR2 FQGNSA. This CDR3 comprises 15 residues. CDR3 in DNA: TGTGCCAGCAGCTTACGGTTGGGGGCTGCCTATGAGCAGTTCTTC. Amino acid sequence: CASSLRLGAAYEQFF.

This chain joins TRBV7-6 and TRBJ2-7, with 10 positions matching TRBD2. In germline, CDR1 is SGHVS, CDR2 FNYEAQ. With V trimmed by 5 bases and J by 3 bases, 13 bases remained unmatched. The CDR3 runs 17 residues. The CDR3 nucleotides read TGTGCCAGCAGCCTTACGACCTCTAGCGGGGGCCTCTACGAGCAGTACTTC. Translation gives CASSLTTSSGGLYEQYF. The full variable domain, rest sourced from reference TRBV7-6 and TRBJ2-7, is GAGVSQSPRYKVTKRGQDVALRCDPISGHVSLYWYRQALGQGPEFLTYFNYEAQQDKSGLPNDRFSAERPEGSISTLTIQRTEQRDSAMYRCASSLTTSSGGLYEQYFGPGTRLTVT.

The chain uses TRBV12-5 and TRBJ1-1, with 7 bases that match TRBD1. V dropped 6 bases and J dropped 5; count of bases not matched to a gene: 3. The CDR3 consists of 12 residues. Germline V gene lookup returns CDR1 LGHNT and CDR2 FRNRAP. This chain's CDR3 is CASGTGKTEAFF. CDR3 sequence (DNA): TGTGCTAGTGGGACAGGGAAGACTGAAGCTTTCTTT.

The J gene is TRBJ2-3, the V gene TRBV9; D is ambiguous. This CDR3 has 14 residues. The V end was cut by 0 bases, the J end by 4 bases, with 9 bases between. Germline V gene lookup returns CDR1 SGDLS and CDR2 YYNGEE. The DNA for the CDR3 is TGTGCCAGCAGCGTAGGCGCTATGCCAGATACGCAGTATTTT. Amino acids: CASSVGAMPDTQYF.

The rearrangement links TRBV5-1 to TRBJ1-2; 10 nucleotides line up with TRBD1. Per germline, CDR1 SGHRS and CDR2 YFSETQ. Unmatched junction bases numbered 6, after V lost 4 bases and J lost 6 bases. The CDR3 consists of 14 residues. The CDR3 sequence: CASSRTGGNDGYTF. CDR3 in DNA: TGCGCCAGCAGCCGGACAGGGGGGAACGATGGCTACACCTTC. The variable domain in full, completed from reference TRBV5-1 and TRBJ1-2, reads KAGVTQTPRYLIKTRGQQVTLSCSPISGHRSVSWYQQTPGQGLQFLFEYFSETQRNKGNFPGRFSGRQFSNSRSEMNVSTLELGDSALYLCASSRTGGNDGYTFGSGTRLTVV.

This sequence joins TRBV5-1 and TRBJ2-1; 7 bases agree with TRBD2. Germline V CDR1 and CDR2: SGHRS, YFSETQ. The CDR3 has 13 residues. Trimming at V came to 4 bases and at J to 3 bases, leaving 1 base not matched to a gene. This chain's CDR3 is CASSAGDYNEQFF. CDR3 bases: TGCGCCAGCAGCGCGGGAGACTACAATGAGCAGTTCTTC.

The DNA of the CDR3 is TGTGCCAGCTCACCATTCAGACAGGCGGGCTCCTACAATGAGCAGTTCTTC. Protein product: CASSPFRQAGSYNEQFF. The chain is built from TRBV18 and TRBJ2-1; D perhaps matches TRBD1 (6 bases). V was pared by 2 bases and J by 0 bases, with 14 bases between. The CDR3 is made up of 17 amino acids. Germline V gene sequence: CDR1 KGHSH, CDR2 LQKENI.

The genes are TRBV19 and TRBJ1-5; the match to TRBD1 covers 10 bases. CDR1 LNHDA and CDR2 SQIVND come from the germline V gene (reference sequence). The V gene end was trimmed by 7 bases and the J gene end by 5 bases; junction bases not matched to a gene: 14. CDR3 size: 17 residues. This chain's CDR3 is CASIEGDRGRKDQPQHF. The DNA for the CDR3 is TGTGCCAGTATTGAGGGAGACAGGGGGCGCAAGGATCAGCCCCAGCATTTT.